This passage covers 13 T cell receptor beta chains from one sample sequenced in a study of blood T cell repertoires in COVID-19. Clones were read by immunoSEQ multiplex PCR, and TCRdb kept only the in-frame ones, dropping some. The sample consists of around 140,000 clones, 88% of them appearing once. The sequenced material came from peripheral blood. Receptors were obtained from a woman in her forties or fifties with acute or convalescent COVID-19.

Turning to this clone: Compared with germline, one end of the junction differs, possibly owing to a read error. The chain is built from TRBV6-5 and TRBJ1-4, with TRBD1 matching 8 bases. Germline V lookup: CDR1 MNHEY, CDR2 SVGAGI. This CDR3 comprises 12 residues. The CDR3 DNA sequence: TGTGCCAGCAGTGACTCGGACAGGGAACTGTTTTTT. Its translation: CASSDSDRELFF.

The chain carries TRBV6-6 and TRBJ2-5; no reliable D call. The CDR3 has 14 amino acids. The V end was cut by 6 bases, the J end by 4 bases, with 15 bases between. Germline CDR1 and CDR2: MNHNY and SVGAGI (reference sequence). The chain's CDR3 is CASSPGGDGETQYF. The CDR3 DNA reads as TGTGCCAGCAGCCCCGGCGGAGACGGAGAGACCCAGTACTTC.

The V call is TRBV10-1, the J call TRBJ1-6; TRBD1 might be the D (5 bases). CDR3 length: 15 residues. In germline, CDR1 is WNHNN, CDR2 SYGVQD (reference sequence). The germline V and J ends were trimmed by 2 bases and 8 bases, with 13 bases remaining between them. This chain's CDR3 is CASSEPLTVDSPLHF. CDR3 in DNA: TGCGCCAGCAGTGAGCCCTTGACAGTTGATTCACCCCTCCACTTT.

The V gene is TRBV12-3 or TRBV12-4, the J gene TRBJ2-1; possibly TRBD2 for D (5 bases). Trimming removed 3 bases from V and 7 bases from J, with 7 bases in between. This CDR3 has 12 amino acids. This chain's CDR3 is CASSLRDNEQFF. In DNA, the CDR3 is TGTGCCAGCAGTTTGAGGGATAATGAGCAGTTCTTC.

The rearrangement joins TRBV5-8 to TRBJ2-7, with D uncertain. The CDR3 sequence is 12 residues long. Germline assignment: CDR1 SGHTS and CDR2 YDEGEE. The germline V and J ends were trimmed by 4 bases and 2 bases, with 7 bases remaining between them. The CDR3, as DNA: TGTGCCAGCAGCCTAGAGACCTACGAGCAGTACTTC. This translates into CASSLETYEQYF.

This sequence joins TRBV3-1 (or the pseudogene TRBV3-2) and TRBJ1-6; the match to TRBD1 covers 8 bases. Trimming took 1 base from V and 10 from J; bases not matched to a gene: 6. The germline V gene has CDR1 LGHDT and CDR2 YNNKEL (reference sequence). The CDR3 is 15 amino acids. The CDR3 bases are TGTGCCAGCAGCCAAGGGACAGGGAAAGGCTCACCCCTCCACTTT. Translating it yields CASSQGTGKGSPLHF.

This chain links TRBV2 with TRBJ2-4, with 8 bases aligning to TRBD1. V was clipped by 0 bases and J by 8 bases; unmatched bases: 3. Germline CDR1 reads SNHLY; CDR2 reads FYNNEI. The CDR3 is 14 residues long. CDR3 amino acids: CASSEAPDRDIQYF. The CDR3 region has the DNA TGTGCCAGCAGTGAAGCGCCGGACAGGGACATTCAGTACTTC.

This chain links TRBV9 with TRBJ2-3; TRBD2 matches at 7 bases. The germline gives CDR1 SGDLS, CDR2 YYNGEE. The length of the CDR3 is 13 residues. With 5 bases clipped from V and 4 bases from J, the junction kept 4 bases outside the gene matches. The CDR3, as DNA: TGTGCCAGCAGTCGACTAGCCCCAGATACGCAGTATTTT. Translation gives CASSRLAPDTQYF.

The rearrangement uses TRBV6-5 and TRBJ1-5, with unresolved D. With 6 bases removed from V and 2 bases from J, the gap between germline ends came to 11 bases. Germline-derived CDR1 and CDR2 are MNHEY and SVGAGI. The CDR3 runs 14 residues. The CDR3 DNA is TGTGCCAGCAGCCCCGGGATGGGCAATCAGCCCCAGCATTTT. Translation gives CASSPGMGNQPQHF.

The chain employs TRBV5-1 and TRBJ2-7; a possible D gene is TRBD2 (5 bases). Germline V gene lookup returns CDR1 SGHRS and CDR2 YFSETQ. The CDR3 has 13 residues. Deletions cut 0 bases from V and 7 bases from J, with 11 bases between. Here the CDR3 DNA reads TGCGCCAGCAGCTTGGACCTCCAGCGGGAGCAGTACTTC. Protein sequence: CASSLDLQREQYF.

CDR3 sequence: CASGTSGSKNIQYF. CDR3 sequence (DNA): TGTGCCAGTGGGACTAGCGGGTCCAAAAACATTCAGTACTTC. The rearrangement joins TRBV4-2 to TRBJ2-4, with 12 bases aligning to TRBD2. The CDR3 loop spans 14 amino acids. The V gene end was trimmed by 9 bases and the J gene end by 2 bases; junction bases not matched to a gene: 2. Germline V gene data show CDR1 as LGHNA and CDR2 as YNFKEQ.

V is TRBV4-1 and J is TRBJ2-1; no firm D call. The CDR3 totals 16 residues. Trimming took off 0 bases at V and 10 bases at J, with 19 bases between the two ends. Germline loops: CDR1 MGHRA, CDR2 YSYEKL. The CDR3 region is CASSQERQSPNIEQFF. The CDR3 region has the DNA TGCGCCAGCAGCCAAGAGCGGCAATCCCCCAATATCGAGCAGTTCTTC.

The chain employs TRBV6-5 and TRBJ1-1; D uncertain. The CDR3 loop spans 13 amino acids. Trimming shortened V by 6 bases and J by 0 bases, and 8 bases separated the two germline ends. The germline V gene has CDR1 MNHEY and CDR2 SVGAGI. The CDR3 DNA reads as TGTGCCAGCAGCCCAACAGTGAACACTGAAGCTTTCTTT. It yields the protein CASSPTVNTEAFF.